This T cell receptor (beta chain) was found in a study of blood T cells in healthy people across ages. Alongside a J-beta primer mix, a sample-barcoded 5' primer served in a second PCR lasting about 7 to 11 cycles. From the 5' RACE reads, TCRdb called clonotypes with MiXCR, one entry per CDR3 protein. The sample includes 700,000 to 1,000,000 distinct CDR3 sequences, around 45% of them seen just once. Germline values: CDR1 MNHEY, CDR2 SVGEGT. Germline trimming cut 8 bases from V and 6 bases from J; bases unmatched to any gene: 6. The CDR3 is 15 amino acids. The rearrangement links TRBV6-2 or TRBV6-3 to TRBJ2-2, with 13 nucleotides matching TRBD2. The TCR comes from a man in his 60s in good health. The specimen was blood. CDR3 bases: TGTGCCAGCGGATTCGGGACTAGCGGGGCCGGGGAGCTGTTTTTT. It codes for CASGFGTSGAGELFF.